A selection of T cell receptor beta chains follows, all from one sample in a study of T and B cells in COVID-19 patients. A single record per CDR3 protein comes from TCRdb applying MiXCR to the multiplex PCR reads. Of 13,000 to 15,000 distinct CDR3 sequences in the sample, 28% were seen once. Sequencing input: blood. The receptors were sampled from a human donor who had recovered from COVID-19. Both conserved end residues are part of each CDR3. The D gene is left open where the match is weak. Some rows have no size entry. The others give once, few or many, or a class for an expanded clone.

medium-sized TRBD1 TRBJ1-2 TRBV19 TGTGCCAGTCGACGCCTGGGACAGCGTTTTTATGGCTACACCTTC CASRRLGQRFYGYTF
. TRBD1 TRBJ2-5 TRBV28 TGTGCCAGCAGTGCCCCCGGGACAGGCCTCCAAGAGACCCAGTACTTC CASSAPGTGLQETQYF
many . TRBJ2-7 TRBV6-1 TGTGCCAGCAGCACCGGGAGAGGCTACGAGCAGTACTTC CASSTGRGYEQYF
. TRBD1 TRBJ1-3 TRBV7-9 TGTGCCAGCAGCTCCTGGACAGGCATTTTCGGAAACACCATATATTTT CASSSWTGIFGNTIYF
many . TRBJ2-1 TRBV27 TGTGCCAGCAGTTTAGGGACGCCGTACAATGAGCAGTTCTTC CASSLGTPYNEQFF
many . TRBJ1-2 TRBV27 TGTGCCAGCAGTTTACGGGGAGGTAACTATGGCTACACCTTC CASSLRGGNYGYTF
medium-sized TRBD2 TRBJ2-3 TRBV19 TGTGCCAGTAGTAGTAGCGGGAGGGATACAGATACGCAGTATTTT CASSSSGRDTDTQYF
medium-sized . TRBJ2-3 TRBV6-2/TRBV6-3 TGTGCCAGCAGTTACCAGATCGGGGATACGCAGTATTTT CASSYQIGDTQYF
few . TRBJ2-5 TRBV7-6 TGTGCCAGCAGCCCGGCGTTGTCGGACTACCAAGAGACCCAGTACTTC CASSPALSDYQETQYF
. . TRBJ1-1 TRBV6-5 TGTGCCAGCACTCCGATCGGCGCGGCTGAAGCTTCCTTT CASTPIGAAEASF
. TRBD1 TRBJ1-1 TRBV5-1 TGCGCCAGCAGCTTGGGACAGGGAACCACTGAAGCTTTCTTT CASSLGQGTTEAFF
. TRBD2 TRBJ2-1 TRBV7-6 TGTGCCAGCAGCTTAATGGCGGGAGGGAATGAGCAGTTCTTC CASSLMAGGNEQFF
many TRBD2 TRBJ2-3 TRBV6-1 TGTGCCAGCATTAAGAGGGGACTAGCCCTCCAAGATACGCAGTATTTT CASIKRGLALQDTQYF
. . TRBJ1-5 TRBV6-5 TGTGCCAGCAGTTACGTTGGCAATCAGCCCCAGCATTTT CASSYVGNQPQHF
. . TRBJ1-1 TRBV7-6 TGTGCCAGCAGCCCAAGACAGAAGAACACTGAAGCTTTCTTT CASSPRQKNTEAFF
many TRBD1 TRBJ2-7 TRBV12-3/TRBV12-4 TGTGCCAGCAGTTTAGTCGGACAGGGGTTCGAGCAGTACTTC CASSLVGQGFEQYF
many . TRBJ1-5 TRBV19 TGTGCCAGTATCCCGGGTGGGGCGTTCGATCAGCCCCAGCATTTT CASIPGGAFDQPQHF
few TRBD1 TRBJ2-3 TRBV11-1 TGTGCCAGCAGCGGGACAGGGTCGGATACGCAGTATTTT CASSGTGSDTQYF
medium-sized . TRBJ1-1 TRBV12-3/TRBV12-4 TGTGCCAGCAGTCTCGGGACCCTGAACACTGAAGCTTTCTTT CASSLGTLNTEAFF
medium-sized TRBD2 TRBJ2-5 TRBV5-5 TGTGCCAGCAGACCTATCCGGGGGGGCCCAGAGACCCAGTACTTC CASRPIRGGPETQYF
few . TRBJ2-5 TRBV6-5 TGTGCCAGCAGTTACGGGTCAGAGACCCAGTACTTC CASSYGSETQYF
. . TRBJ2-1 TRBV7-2 TGTGCCAGCAGCCCCCTTATTTGGGGAGGCTCCTACAATGAGCAGTTCTTC CASSPLIWGGSYNEQFF
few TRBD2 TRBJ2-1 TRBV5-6 TGTGCCAGCAGCTATAGGTTGCTAGCGGGGGGGTACTACAATGAGCAGTTCTTC CASSYRLLAGGYYNEQFF
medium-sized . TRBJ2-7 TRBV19 TGTGCCAGTAGCCAGACAGCCAGCTCCTACGAGCAGTACTTC CASSQTASSYEQYF
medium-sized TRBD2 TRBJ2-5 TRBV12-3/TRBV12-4 TGTGCCAGCAGTTCTAGCGGGCGGGGAGGAGAGACCCAGTACTTC CASSSSGRGGETQYF
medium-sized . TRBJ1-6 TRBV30 TGTGCCTGGAGTTCGGGACGGGGGCAGGTCAATTCACCCCTCCACTTT CAWSSGRGQVNSPLHF
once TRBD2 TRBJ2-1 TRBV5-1 TGCGCCAGCAGCCTAGGGACCCCCGGGACTAGCGGGAGGACGAATGAGCAGTTCTTC CASSLGTPGTSGRTNEQFF
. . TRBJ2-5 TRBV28 TGTGCCAGCAGTTTCCTGCGGGGACAGCAAGAGACCCAGTACTTC CASSFLRGQQETQYF
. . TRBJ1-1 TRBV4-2 TGTGCCAGCAGCCAGCGAAGGGGGACTGAAGCTTTCTTT CASSQRRGTEAFF
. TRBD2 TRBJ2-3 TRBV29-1 TGCAGCGTAGGACTAGCGGGAGGGGCCACAGATACGCAGTATTTT CSVGLAGGATDTQYF